This TCR beta chain was observed in a study of blood T cell repertoires in COVID-19. The wider study: Italy, Spain and the United States were the sources of the convalescent and acute COVID-19 samples. Sources were T cells, B-cell-depleted T cells, or PBMCs; the material itself was cDNA or gDNA.

Using immunoSEQ multiplex PCR, the repertoire was profiled, and TCRdb retains in-frame clones only, with some absent. Here the sample spans roughly 190,000 clones, roughly 90% being singletons. The germline V gene has CDR1 MDHEN and CDR2 SYDVKM. This CDR3 comprises 14 residues. Between the trimmed V and J ends, which lost 5 bases and 3 bases, there was a span of 10 bases. V gene TRBV28 combines with J gene TRBJ1-4; a weak D match, TRBD1 (6 bases). Sequenced material: peripheral blood. The receptor's source is an older woman with COVID-19, enrolled during active disease. This CDR3 reads CASSLQGSNEKLFF. The CDR3, as DNA: TGTGCCAGCAGTCTACAGGGTTCTAATGAAAAACTGTTTTTT. The variable domain in full, completed from reference TRBV28 and TRBJ1-4, reads DVKVTQSSRYLVKRTGEKVFLECVQDMDHENMFWYRQDPGLGLRLIYFSYDVKMKEKGDIPEGYSVSREKKERFSLILESASTNQTSMYLCASSLQGSNEKLFFGSGTQLSVL.